This T cell receptor (beta chain) is from a study of shared clonotypes between healthy human individuals. The ends were cut back, 4 bases at V and 1 base at J, with 11 bases in the middle. The CDR3 covers 15 residues. CDR1 is LGHNA and CDR2 is YNFKEQ in the germline V gene. Only a few counts were recorded for this clone. Using immunoSEQ multiplex PCR, the repertoire was profiled, and TCRdb retains in-frame clones only, with some absent. The data show about 870,000 clones, over 90% seen once. Terminally differentiated effector memory CD45RA+ cells were excluded from the naive CD8 cells, which were CD45RO-negative and positively selected for CCR7.

The chain carries TRBV4-2 and TRBJ1-5; D call uncertain. Sample: naive CD8+ T cells sorted from blood. This clonotype was sampled from a man aged 25-40 years in good health. The CDR3, as DNA: TGTGCCAGCAGCCGAGAGGAATCAAGCAATCAGCCCCAGCATTTT. It yields the protein CASSREESSNQPQHF.